One sample yielded the 3 T cell receptor beta chains listed below, sequenced in a study of blood T cells in healthy people across ages. Using a J-beta primer mix together with a sample-barcoded 5' primer, a second PCR was run for roughly 7 to 11 cycles. TCRdb ran MiXCR on the 5' RACE reads and lists one entry per CDR3 protein. This sample carries around 2 million distinct CDR3 sequences, approximately 39% of them seen once, and the ten largest clones take roughly 24%. Sample: blood. The receptors here all came from a human donor in good health.

The chain couples TRBV20-1 to TRBJ1-1; D is possibly TRBD1 (5 bases). This CDR3 comprises 12 residues. Per the germline V gene, CDR1 is DFQATT and CDR2 is SNEGSKA (reference sequence). V gave up 6 bases and J gave up 6 bases, with 14 bases separating them. CDR3 sequence: CSARQSLAEAFF. For the CDR3, the DNA is TGCAGTGCAAGACAGTCTCTCGCTGAAGCTTTCTTT.

This clonotype was counted only a few times. The chain carries TRBV12-5 and TRBJ1-5; D remains unclear. Germline lookup yields CDR1 LGHNT and CDR2 FRNRAP. This CDR3 spans 13 amino acids. Between the trimmed V and J ends, which lost 1 base and 4 bases, there was a span of 5 bases. The CDR3 protein is CASGLALNQPQHF. CDR3 nucleotide sequence: TGTGCTAGTGGTTTGGCCTTGAATCAGCCCCAGCATTTT.

This clonotype was picked up a small number of times. The rearrangement links TRBV12-3 or TRBV12-4 to TRBJ2-7; D remains unclear. V was shortened by 5 bases and J by 2 bases, with 16 bases between the two germline ends. CDR3 length: 15 amino acids. CDR3 DNA: TGTGCCAGCAGTCGGATAGGAGTATCCCCCTACGAGCAGTACTTC. Its translation is CASSRIGVSPYEQYF.